The following is a T cell receptor beta chain sequence with its context. The sample originates from a study of blood T cell repertoires in COVID-19. Study details: Samples came from the United States, Italy and Spain, spanning acute and convalescent COVID-19. T cells, B-cell-depleted T cells, or PBMCs provided the cDNA or gDNA that served as material.

In the study's own analysis: Scientists estimated how many nucleated cells there were by amplifying reference gene primers. Sequencing was performed with immunoSEQ multiplex PCR; in TCRdb, only in-frame clones are kept and a portion is missing. For V, J and clone size, that table is used; D and trimming come from the DNA. The table includes about 200,000 clones, around four fifths detected once. Specimen: peripheral blood. This receptor was obtained from a woman aged 70-85 years with active or convalescent COVID-19.

The CDR3 DNA reads as TGTGCCAGCAGCCCGAACTACGGTGAGACCCAGTACTTC. Encoded protein: CASSPNYGETQYF. The chain has TRBV7-7 and TRBJ2-5; D call uncertain. The CDR3 contains 13 residues. Germline loops: CDR1 SSHAT, CDR2 FNYEAQ (reference sequence). V lost 5 bases to trimming and J lost 5 bases, with 12 bases between them.